The 4 T cell receptor beta chains given below trace back to one sample, sequenced in a study of regulatory T cells in long-lasting Graves disease. The time point was: newly diagnosed GD, antithyroid drugs for less than 3 months. PBMC-extracted RNA yielded the TCR library. Arm-PCR with iRepertoire HTBI primers amplified the CDR3 regions for these TCR beta libraries. MiXCR, run by TCRdb on the multiplex PCR reads, gives a single entry per CDR3 protein. The table records around 450,000 distinct CDR3 sequences, about 15% of them present only once. The sample also formed part of further work on T cells in Graves' hyperthyroidism and ophthalmopathy.

The starting material was peripheral blood mononuclear cells (PBMCs), obtained at new diagnosis, from a patient treated with antithyroid drugs. The receptors come from a woman in her 30s with Graves disease.

This clonotype came up a few times. This may be a read error, as it is one base from a much larger clone. The chain employs TRBV28 and TRBJ2-5, with 9 bases fitting TRBD1. The CDR3 length is 13 residues. CDR1 is MDHEN and CDR2 is SYDVKM in the germline V gene. The CDR3 region is CANSLMDRGPQYF. The CDR3 bases are TGTGCCAACAGTTTAATGGACAGGGGTCCCCAGTACTTC.

J is TRBJ2-5 and V is TRBV20-1; no firm D call. The germline V gene encodes CDR1 DFQATT and CDR2 SNEGSKA (reference sequence). The CDR3 covers 11 residues. CDR3 residues: CSAPFRETQYF. For the CDR3, the DNA is TGCAGCGCTCCTTTCCGAGAGACCCAGTACTTC.

This clonotype has ten or more counts. The chain links TRBV20-1 to TRBJ2-7, with D unresolved. The germline gives CDR1 DFQATT, CDR2 SNEGSKA (reference sequence). V shed 5 bases and J shed 0 bases, with 20 bases lying between them. CDR3 length equals 16 residues. This CDR3 is CSASGFGARSSYEQYF. DNA for the CDR3: TGCAGTGCTTCCGGATTTGGAGCCAGGAGCTCCTACGAGCAGTACTTC.

The chain links TRBV4-1 to TRBJ1-1; possibly TRBD1 for D (6 bases). Germline V gene data show CDR1 as MGHRA and CDR2 as YSYEKL. This CDR3 is built from 14 residues. V was trimmed by 6 bases and J by 2 bases, leaving 13 bases between them. As DNA, the CDR3 is TGCGCCAGCAGACCCCCGGGACACAACACTGAAGCTTTCTTT. It is translated as CASRPPGHNTEAFF.